Listed below are T cell receptor beta chains from one sample, sequenced in a study of blood T cell repertoires in COVID-19. Repertoires were generated with immunoSEQ multiplex PCR, while TCRdb's copy carries only in-frame clones and drops some. The repertoire holds around 120,000 clones, with 60% to 85% as singletons. The sequencing input was peripheral blood. Source of these receptors: a man in his 70s with acute or convalescent COVID-19. CDR3s include the opening cysteine and the closing phenylalanine or tryptophan. Each record gives: J gene, clone size, D gene, V gene, CDR3 DNA, CDR3 protein. D genes are given only for firm matches. Clone size, where shown, is once, few, many, or a class for clones that have expanded.

>TRBJ1-1|NA|TRBD1|TRBV11-3
TGTGCCAGCAGCCCGCCAGGGGGCGCGTACACTGAAGCTTTCTTT
CASSPPGGAYTEAFF
>TRBJ2-5|NA|TRBD2|TRBV10-3
TGTGCCATCAGCTGGACTAGCGGGGGCGAGCGGGAGACCCAGTACTTC
CAISWTSGGERETQYF
>TRBJ1-2|NA|NA|TRBV28
TGTGCCAGCAGTGTAAGCGGGTGGGGTGGCTACACCTTC
CASSVSGWGGYTF
>TRBJ2-1|NA|NA|TRBV6-2/TRBV6-3
TGTGCCAGCAGTTCTTACAGCCCCTACAATGAGCAGTTCTTC
CASSSYSPYNEQFF
>TRBJ1-2|NA|NA|TRBV5-1
TGCGCCAGCAGCTTGTCCGTTAACTATGGCTACACCTTC
CASSLSVNYGYTF
>TRBJ2-7|few|NA|TRBV14
TGTGCCAGCAGCCAACGGGATAACCTACGTCTGGAGCAGTACTTC
CASSQRDNLRLEQYF
>TRBJ1-4|NA|TRBD1|TRBV5-1
TGCGCCAGCAGCCCGACAGGGTCAACTAATGAAAAACTGTTTTTT
CASSPTGSTNEKLFF
>TRBJ1-5|NA|TRBD1|TRBV3-1/TRBV3-2
TGTGCCAGCAGCCTTGGGGGCGGACAGGGGGCTTTATGGCAGCCCCAGCATTTT
CASSLGGGQGALWQPQHF
>TRBJ1-3|NA|NA|TRBV4-3
TGCGCCAGCAGCCCCTTTTTCAGGAACTCTGGAAACACCATATATTTT
CASSPFFRNSGNTIYF
>TRBJ1-4|NA|NA|TRBV5-1
TGCGCCAGCAGCTTGAATGGGCAGGGTGATGAAAAACTGTTTTTT
CASSLNGQGDEKLFF
>TRBJ1-6|NA|NA|TRBV5-4
TGTGCCAGCAGCATAACAGGAGATTCACCCCTCCACTTT
CASSITGDSPLHF
>TRBJ1-1|NA|TRBD1|TRBV3-1/TRBV3-2
TGTGCCAGCAGCCTCGGACAGGGCCAAACTGAAGCTTTCTTT
CASSLGQGQTEAFF
>TRBJ2-7|NA|TRBD2|TRBV2
TGTGCCAGCAGTGCCGGGTTAGCGGGGGGATCCTACGAGCAGTACTTC
CASSAGLAGGSYEQYF
>TRBJ1-3|NA|NA|TRBV5-4
TGTGCCAGCAGGAAACAGGGACCTGGAAACACCATATATTTT
CASRKQGPGNTIYF
>TRBJ2-3|once|NA|TRBV6-5
TGTGCCAGCAGTCGCGGGGGCGAGGGGACAGATACGCAGTATTTT
CASSRGGEGTDTQYF
>TRBJ2-1|NA|TRBD2|TRBV4-2
TGTGCCAGCAGCCCAATACTAGCGGGGGGGCTCAATGAGCAGTTCTTC
CASSPILAGGLNEQFF
>TRBJ1-2|NA|TRBD1|TRBV5-1
TGCGCCAGCAGCTTGCAGGGGACAGGGCATGGCTACACCTTC
CASSLQGTGHGYTF
>TRBJ1-1|NA|NA|TRBV5-1
TGCGCCAGCAGAGCTAATGACAGGTCGAACACTGAAGCTTTCTTT
CASRANDRSNTEAFF
>TRBJ2-2|once|NA|TRBV15
TGTGCCACCAGCAGGGAACAGGCCACCGGGGAGCTGTTTTTT
CATSREQATGELFF
>TRBJ2-5|NA|NA|TRBV2
TGTGCCAGCGGAGCGAGGGAGAGGGAGACCCAGTACTTC
CASGARERETQYF
>TRBJ2-1|NA|NA|TRBV6-2/TRBV6-3
TGTGCCAGCAGTCGTCGGGCGGGACTCTACAATGAGCAGTTCTTC
CASSRRAGLYNEQFF
>TRBJ1-2|NA|TRBD1|TRBV6-1
TGTGCCAGCAGTGAAGGGGTGACAGGGGATTGGTATGGCTACACCTTC
CASSEGVTGDWYGYTF
>TRBJ2-1|NA|TRBD2|TRBV5-1
TGCGCCAGCAGCTTACTAGCGGGGGGTAACTCCTACAATGAGCAGTTCTTC
CASSLLAGGNSYNEQFF
>TRBJ1-4|NA|TRBD1|TRBV18
TGTGCCAGCTCAACAGAGATGACAGGGGGCTATGAAAAACTGTTTTTT
CASSTEMTGGYEKLFF
>TRBJ1-2|NA|TRBD1|TRBV5-6
TGTGCCAGCAGCTTGCGGGACAGGGGGCCCTATGGCTACACCTTC
CASSLRDRGPYGYTF
>TRBJ2-7|NA|TRBD2|TRBV27
TGTGCCAGCAGGCGGACTAGTTCCTACGAGCAGTACTTC
CASRRTSSYEQYF
>TRBJ1-1|NA|TRBD1|TRBV30
TGTGCCTGGAGTGAAATCGGACAGGGCCACCCAGAAGCTTTCTTT
CAWSEIGQGHPEAFF
>TRBJ1-5|NA|NA|TRBV19
TGTGCCAGTAGGAAGGGCGGGAACAATCAGCCCCAGCATTTT
CASRKGGNNQPQHF
>TRBJ2-1|NA|TRBD2|TRBV7-2
TGTGCCAGCAGTAAACTAGCGGGGGGGCCAGGTGAGCAGTTCTTC
CASSKLAGGPGEQFF